Presented here are 23 T cell receptor beta chains from one specimen sequenced in a study of neurological immune-mediated disorders (dated by TCRdb to the late 2010s). Library generation was performed with 5' RACE. Sequencing used an Illumina HiSeq 2500. TCRdb handled the public reads itself, with Q25 trimming in fastp and clone calling in MiXCR, and kept productive beta chains. Rows are combined by CDR3 protein, so each entry shows the most common genes and DNA. The table for this sample lists 85,000 to 90,000 distinct CDR3 sequences; under 4.5% of them were counted only once. The top ten constitute approximately 3% of the sample. Sequenced material: PBMCs. The receptors stem from a woman between 45 and 65 years old with multiple sclerosis.

There are many counts of this clonotype. The chain employs TRBV6-6 and TRBJ1-4; D gene unclear. This CDR3 region has 11 residues. Germline CDR1 MNHNY, CDR2 SVGAGI (reference sequence). Between the trimmed V and J ends, which lost 4 bases and 4 bases, there was a span of 1 base. CDR3 DNA: TGTGCCAGCAGTTTTAATGAAAAACTGTTTTTT. It specifies CASSFNEKLFF.

This clonotype was seen at least ten times. The gene calls are TRBV20-1 and TRBJ1-3; D gene ambiguous. Trimming cost V 6 bases and J 0 bases, with 12 bases left between them. This CDR3 is 14 amino acids long. Germline-derived CDR1 and CDR2 are DFQATT and SNEGSKA (reference sequence). CDR3: CSANTDHSGNTIYF. The CDR3 DNA sequence: TGCAGTGCAAACACCGATCACTCTGGAAACACCATATATTTT.

The CDR3 region is CASQALGQGVGHTF. CDR3 nucleotide sequence: TGTGCCAGCCAAGCACTTGGACAGGGTGTCGGCCACACCTTC. This chain uses TRBV5-6 with TRBJ1-2, with 8 positions matching TRBD1. The CDR3 length is 14 residues. Trimming removed 7 bases from V and 12 bases from J; junction bases left unmatched: 17. The germline CDR1 and CDR2 sequences are SGHDT and YYEEEE.

This clonotype was observed at least ten times. The chain uses TRBV25-1 and TRBJ2-2; 9 bases fit TRBD1. Germline trimming cut 4 bases from V and 3 bases from J; bases unmatched to any gene: 0. Germline loops: CDR1 MGHDK, CDR2 SYGVNS. The CDR3 covers 14 residues. The CDR3 protein is CASSGQGDTGELFF. The CDR3 DNA reads TGTGCCAGCAGTGGACAGGGGGACACCGGGGAGCTGTTTTTT.

This clonotype showed up many times. The rearrangement uses TRBV12-3 or TRBV12-4 and TRBJ1-2; D is undetermined. The CDR3 has 12 amino acids. V gave up 3 bases and J gave up 3 bases, with 5 bases separating them. The CDR3 bases are TGTGCCAGCAGTTTCACGGACTATGGCTACACCTTC. This sequence encodes CASSFTDYGYTF.

This clonotype appeared many times. V gene TRBV18 combines with J gene TRBJ2-4; D gene unclear. This CDR3 comprises 14 residues. Germline assignment: CDR1 KGHSH and CDR2 LQKENI. Trimming left V 0 bases short and J 4 bases short, with 7 bases between. The CDR3 protein is CASSPPVGKNIQYF. CDR3 sequence (DNA): TGTGCCAGCTCACCACCGGTCGGGAAAAACATTCAGTACTTC.

This clonotype was found many times. The rearrangement links TRBV20-1 to TRBJ2-4, with D unresolved. Trimming took 3 bases from V and 1 from J, leaving 13 bases between them. The CDR3 is made up of 15 amino acids. Germline assignment: CDR1 DFQATT and CDR2 SNEGSKA (reference sequence). The CDR3 DNA reads TGCAGTGCTAGGGGATCCCTTCGGGCCAAAAACATTCAGTACTTC. Protein sequence: CSARGSLRAKNIQYF.

Many counts were recorded for this clonotype. The genes are TRBV5-1 and TRBJ2-7; D is perhaps TRBD2 (6 bases). CDR1 and CDR2 from the germline V gene are SGHRS and YFSETQ. The CDR3 extends over 12 amino acids. Trimming removed 4 bases from V and 12 bases from J, with 17 bases in between. The CDR3 DNA reads as TGCGCCAGCAGCGTAGGAGGGGACGCCTGGTACTTC. This codes for CASSVGGDAWYF. The full variable domain, completed using reference TRBV5-1 and TRBJ2-7, is KAGVTQTPRYLIKTRGQQVTLSCSPISGHRSVSWYQQTPGQGLQFLFEYFSETQRNKGNFPGRFSGRQFSNSRSEMNVSTLELGDSALYLCASSVGGDAWYFGPGTRLTVT.

This clonotype came up many times. This chain joins TRBV20-1 and TRBJ1-1, with TRBD1 matching 8 bases. The length of the CDR3 is 12 residues. The germline V gene has CDR1 DFQATT and CDR2 SNEGSKA (reference sequence). This chain's CDR3 is CSPTGVRTEAFF. The CDR3 nucleotides read TGCAGCCCGACAGGGGTACGGACTGAAGCTTTCTTT.

This clonotype was recorded many times. V usage is TRBV7-2 and J usage is TRBJ2-5, with 9 bases that match TRBD2. The CDR3 contains 13 residues. J was trimmed by 5 bases and V by 6 bases; bases with no gene match: 4. Germline V gene sequence: CDR1 SGHTA, CDR2 FQGNSA. The CDR3 DNA reads as TGTGCCAGCAGTAACGGACTAGCGGAGACCCAGTACTTC. Encoded protein: CASSNGLAETQYF.

This clonotype was detected many times. The rearrangement links TRBV20-1 to TRBJ2-3; tentatively, D is TRBD1 (7 bases). This CDR3 is built from 14 residues. Germline lookup yields CDR1 DFQATT and CDR2 SNEGSKA (reference sequence). Trimming removed 6 bases from V and 6 bases from J, with 19 bases in between. The CDR3 loop reads CSARGTGGMDTQYF. The CDR3 coding sequence is TGCAGTGCCAGGGGGACTGGGGGAATGGATACGCAGTATTTT.

Ten or more counts support this clonotype. The chain joins TRBV12-3 or TRBV12-4 to TRBJ2-6; TRBD1 matches at 9 bases. V lost 5 bases to trimming and J lost 2 bases; unmatched junction nucleotides: 7. This CDR3 is built from 17 residues. The CDR3 DNA follows: TGTGCCAGCAGTCCGGGACAGGGACGCGCTGGGGCCAACGTCCTGACTTTC. It codes for CASSPGQGRAGANVLTF.

This clonotype was observed many times. The rearrangement joins TRBV15 to TRBJ1-1; D perhaps matches TRBD1 (5 bases). Germline CDR1 and CDR2: LNHNV and YYDKDF (reference sequence). The CDR3 contains 15 residues. Deletions cut 1 base from V and 0 bases from J, with 9 bases between. CDR3 residues: CATSRVSGVNTEAFF. For the CDR3, the DNA is TGTGCCACCAGCAGAGTTTCGGGGGTGAACACTGAAGCTTTCTTT.

This clonotype was counted at least ten times. The chain has TRBV5-1 and TRBJ2-2; unclear D gene. V shed 1 base and J shed 4 bases, with 8 bases lying between them. The CDR3 contains 14 residues. The germline V gene encodes CDR1 SGHRS and CDR2 YFSETQ. The CDR3 reads CASSLTSSTGELFF. The CDR3 bases are TGCGCCAGCAGCTTGACCAGTAGCACCGGGGAGCTGTTTTTT.

This clonotype was seen ten or more times. The chain couples TRBV5-8 to TRBJ2-3; 8 nucleotides agree with TRBD1. CDR1 SGHTS and CDR2 YDEGEE come from the germline V gene. The ends lost 3 bases at V and 6 bases at J; junction bases unmatched: 6. The CDR3 covers 14 residues. The CDR3: CASSYQGAGDTQYF. The DNA of the CDR3 is TGTGCCAGCAGCTATCAGGGGGCTGGGGATACGCAGTATTTT.

The table lists this clonotype with many counts. This chain uses TRBV29-1 with TRBJ2-2; perhaps TRBD1 as D (6 bases). Germline V gives CDR1 SQVTM, CDR2 ANQGSEA. The length of the CDR3 is 14 residues. The germline V and J ends were trimmed by 1 base and 8 bases, with 14 bases remaining between them. The CDR3 here is CSVEVPRGSGELFF. CDR3 bases: TGCAGCGTTGAAGTTCCCAGGGGTTCAGGGGAGCTGTTTTTT.

This clonotype was detected many times. The chain recombines TRBV4-2 with TRBJ2-5, with 10 nucleotides matching TRBD2. This CDR3 is built from 17 residues. CDR1 and CDR2 (germline): LGHNA, YNFKEQ. Trimming at V came to 1 base and at J to 2 bases, leaving 7 bases not matched to a gene. The CDR3 DNA reads as TGTGCCAGCAGCCAAGTACTCCAGCGGGGGGGACAAGAGACCCAGTACTTC. Protein: CASSQVLQRGGQETQYF.

This clonotype was counted at least ten times. This rearrangement joins TRBV12-3 or TRBV12-4 to TRBJ1-1; D gene ambiguous. There are 10 residues in the CDR3. V was clipped by 5 bases and J by 6 bases, with 4 bases between them. CDR3 DNA: TGTGCCAGCAGTCCCGCTGAAGCTTTCTTT. It translates to CASSPAEAFF.

This clonotype occurred many times. This rearrangement joins TRBV7-2 to TRBJ2-1; 14 nucleotides match TRBD2. Germline CDR1 is SGHTA and CDR2 is FQGNSA. The junction had 11 bases not matched to a gene; V was cut back by 2 bases and J by 8 bases. The CDR3 consists of 18 residues. The CDR3: CASSLTRLAGGPLDEQFF. The CDR3 DNA reads TGTGCCAGCAGCTTAACCCGACTAGCGGGGGGGCCTCTCGATGAGCAGTTCTTC.

At least ten counts were recorded for this clonotype. The CDR3 loop reads CASSAGGLYEQYF. The CDR3 region has the DNA TGTGCCAGCAGCGCAGGGGGCCTCTACGAGCAGTACTTC. The chain recombines TRBV9 with TRBJ2-7, with TRBD1 matching over 8 bases. This CDR3 has 13 amino acids. Trimming removed 3 bases from V and 3 bases from J; junction bases left unmatched: 2. The germline V gene encodes CDR1 SGDLS and CDR2 YYNGEE.

This clonotype was observed at least ten times. The genes are TRBV7-9 and TRBJ2-2; the D gene could be TRBD1 or TRBD2 (6 bases each). Germline assignment: CDR1 SEHNR and CDR2 FQNEAQ (reference sequence). The CDR3 has 16 residues. V lost 4 bases and J lost 0, with 12 bases in between. The CDR3 DNA reads as TGTGCCAGCAGCTCAGGGGACTGGGCGAACACCGGGGAGCTGTTTTTT. Protein product: CASSSGDWANTGELFF. The entire variable domain, with the rest obtained from reference TRBV7-9 and TRBJ2-2, is as follows: DTGVSQNPRHKITKRGQNVTFRCDPISEHNRLYWYRQTLGQGPEFLTYFQNEAQLEKSRLLSDRFSAERPKGSFSTLEIQRTEQGDSAMYLCASSSGDWANTGELFFGEGSRLTVL.

This clonotype was found many times. The chain uses TRBV7-6 and TRBJ1-1; tentatively, D is TRBD1 (5 bases). The V end lost 0 bases, the J end lost 4 bases, and 9 bases lay between the germline ends. The germline V gene has CDR1 SGHVS and CDR2 FNYEAQ. CDR3 length equals 14 residues. The CDR3 spells CASSLARGGTEAFF. The CDR3 nucleotides are TGTGCCAGCAGCTTAGCGCGGGGGGGCACTGAAGCTTTCTTT. Full variable domain (rest looked up from reference TRBV7-6 and TRBJ1-1): GAGVSQSPRYKVTKRGQDVALRCDPISGHVSLYWYRQALGQGPEFLTYFNYEAQQDKSGLPNDRFSAERPEGSISTLTIQRTEQRDSAMYRCASSLARGGTEAFFGQGTRLTVV.

There are many counts of this clonotype. J is TRBJ2-5 and V is TRBV15; 7 bases agree with TRBD1. This CDR3 spans 14 amino acids. CDR1 and CDR2 from the germline V gene are LNHNV and YYDKDF (reference sequence). Losses at the gene ends were 2 bases for V and 1 base for J; bases not matched to a gene: 1. CDR3 sequence (DNA): TGTGCCACCAGCAGAACAGGGGCCCAAGAGACCCAGTACTTC. Amino acids: CATSRTGAQETQYF.